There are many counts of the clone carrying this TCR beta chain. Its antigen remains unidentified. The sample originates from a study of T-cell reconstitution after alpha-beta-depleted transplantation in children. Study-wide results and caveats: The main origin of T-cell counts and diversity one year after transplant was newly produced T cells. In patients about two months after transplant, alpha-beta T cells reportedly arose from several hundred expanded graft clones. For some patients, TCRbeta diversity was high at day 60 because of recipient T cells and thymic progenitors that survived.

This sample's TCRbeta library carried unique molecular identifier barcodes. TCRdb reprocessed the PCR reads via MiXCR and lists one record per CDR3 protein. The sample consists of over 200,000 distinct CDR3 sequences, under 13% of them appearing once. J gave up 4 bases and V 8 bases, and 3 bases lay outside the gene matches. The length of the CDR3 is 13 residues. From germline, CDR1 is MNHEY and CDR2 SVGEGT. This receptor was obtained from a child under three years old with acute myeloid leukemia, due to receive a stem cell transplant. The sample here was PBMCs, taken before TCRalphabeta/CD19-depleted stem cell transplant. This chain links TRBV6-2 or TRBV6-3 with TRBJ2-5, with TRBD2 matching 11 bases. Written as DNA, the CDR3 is TGTGCCAGCGCCGGACTAGCGGGAGAGACCCAGTACTTC. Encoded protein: CASAGLAGETQYF.